These T cell receptor beta chains were read from a single sample in a study of blood T cell repertoires in COVID-19. Assay: immunoSEQ multiplex PCR; the TCRdb copy retains only in-frame clones and omits some. The table records a few hundred thousand clones, around 87% of them present only once. The sequencing sample was made of PBMCs or T cells enriched from blood (not recorded which). The source is a woman aged 50 to 60 who had recovered from COVID-19. Both conserved end residues are part of each CDR3. D genes are given only for firm matches. Not every row has a clone size; where given, it reads once, few, many or a size class.

D	size	J	V	DNA	CDR3
.	.	TRBJ1-5	TRBV6-2/TRBV6-3	TGTGCCAGCAGTTCAAAACACCTTAATCAGCCCCAGCATTTT	CASSSKHLNQPQHF
TRBD2	once	TRBJ2-1	TRBV28	TGTGCCAGCAGCTCGGGACTAGCGGGAGGGAGCTCCTACAATGAGCAGTTCTTC	CASSSGLAGGSSYNEQFF
.	few	TRBJ1-2	TRBV6-5	TGTGCCGGCGGACAGTTTCTAGCTAACTATGGCTACACCTTC	CAGGQFLANYGYTF
TRBD2	.	TRBJ2-2	TRBV3-1/TRBV3-2	TGTGCCAGCAGCGGAATTCCGGGACTAGCGGGAACCAGGGGTGCCGGGGAGCTGTTTTTT	CASSGIPGLAGTRGAGELFF
TRBD2	.	TRBJ2-7	TRBV28	TGTGCCAGCAGGTCTAGCGGGGGTTCCTACGAGCAGTACTTC	CASRSSGGSYEQYF
.	.	TRBJ1-2	TRBV2	TGTGCCAGCAGTTCGACACAAAACTATGGCTACACCTTC	CASSSTQNYGYTF
.	.	TRBJ1-6	TRBV19	TGTGCCACATCACAGGGTGTAGTCCGTAATTCACCCCTCCACTTT	CATSQGVVRNSPLHF
.	.	TRBJ2-7	TRBV28	TGTGCCAGCAGCCCCCCCCCAGGGTTGGATCACGAGCAGTACTTC	CASSPPPGLDHEQYF
TRBD2	.	TRBJ2-5	TRBV9	TGTGCCAGCAGCGTAGGTTCTAGCGGGAGAGAGACCCAGTACTTC	CASSVGSSGRETQYF
.	.	TRBJ2-6	TRBV6-2/TRBV6-3	TGTGCCAGCAGCTCACCGGCCAGGGGGGCCAACGTCCTGACTTTC	CASSSPARGANVLTF
TRBD2	.	TRBJ2-7	TRBV3-1/TRBV3-2	TGTGCCAGCAGCCTAAGCGGGAGGGCTCGTGAGCAGTACTTC	CASSLSGRAREQYF
.	once	TRBJ2-7	TRBV6-2/TRBV6-3	TGTGCCAGCAGACCTCCGGACAGAGGGGCCTACGAGCAGTACTTC	CASRPPDRGAYEQYF